A selection of T cell receptor beta chains follows, all from one sample in a study of cytomegalovirus exposure and HLA in healthy donors. TCRdb's copy holds only in-frame clones and misses some; the assay was immunoSEQ multiplex PCR. The table records more than 150,000 clones, approximately 84% of them present only once. The sequenced sample was PBMCs. The receptor source for this set is a woman aged 40 to 49 in good health and CMV-seropositive. CDR3s include the opening cysteine and the closing phenylalanine or tryptophan. The order of the fields is J gene, D gene, V gene, CDR3 length, clone size, CDR3 protein, CDR3 DNA. The D gene is left open where the match is weak. Clone size is shown for a subset of rows, as once, few, many or a class of expanded clone.

TRBJ1-1 | - | TRBV9 | 15 | - | CASSVGGQFNTEAFF | TGTGCCAGCAGCGTAGGTGGACAGTTCAACACTGAAGCTTTCTTT
TRBJ1-1 | - | TRBV4-3 | 13 | - | CASSRAINTEAFF | TGCGCCAGCAGCAGAGCTATTAACACTGAAGCTTTCTTT
TRBJ1-5 | - | TRBV6-5 | 13 | once | CASRSTGNQPQHF | TGTGCCAGCAGGTCGACAGGTAATCAGCCCCAGCATTTT
TRBJ1-6 | - | TRBV5-1 | 12 | - | CASSLEGQSLHF | TGCGCCAGCAGCTTGGAAGGACAGTCCCTCCACTTT
TRBJ1-1 | TRBD1 | TRBV6-6 | 14 | - | CASSSPNRGTEAFF | TGTGCCAGCAGTTCCCCCAACAGGGGCACTGAAGCTTTCTTT
TRBJ2-6 | TRBD1 | TRBV28 | 19 | - | CASSSRGGQGKVGANGLTF | TGTGCCAGCAGTTCTAGGGGGGGACAGGGAAAGGTCGGGGCCAACGGCCTGACTTTC
TRBJ2-5 | - | TRBV10-2 | 19 | many | CASSEPRVVIASGQETQYF | TGCGCCAGCAGTGAGCCGCGAGTCGTAATCGCGTCGGGTCAAGAGACCCAGTACTTC
TRBJ1-1 | - | TRBV7-9 | 16 | - | CASSPQGPISHTEAFF | TGTGCCAGCAGCCCCCAGGGGCCAATCTCCCACACTGAAGCTTTCTTT
TRBJ2-2 | - | TRBV5-1 | 15 | - | CASRPVTSGTGELFF | TGCGCCAGCAGACCTGTAACAAGCGGCACCGGGGAGCTGTTTTTT
TRBJ1-1 | - | TRBV7-3 | 16 | - | CASSSLGGQRNTEAFF | TGTGCCAGCAGCTCACTAGGAGGACAGAGGAACACTGAAGCTTTCTTT
TRBJ1-2 | TRBD1 | TRBV9 | 14 | - | CASSRTGGNYGYTF | TGTGCCAGCAGCCGTACAGGGGGCAACTATGGCTACACCTTC
TRBJ1-2 | TRBD1 | TRBV28 | 12 | - | CASSDRVLGYTF | TGTGCCAGCAGTGACAGGGTGTTGGGCTACACCTTC
TRBJ2-7 | TRBD2 | TRBV7-2 | 13 | - | CASSFGGGYEQYF | TGTGCCAGCAGCTTTGGCGGGGGGTACGAGCAGTACTTC
TRBJ1-1 | - | TRBV5-1 | 14 | - | CASSLGAGSTEAFF | TGCGCCAGCAGCTTGGGGGCGGGGAGCACTGAAGCTTTCTTT